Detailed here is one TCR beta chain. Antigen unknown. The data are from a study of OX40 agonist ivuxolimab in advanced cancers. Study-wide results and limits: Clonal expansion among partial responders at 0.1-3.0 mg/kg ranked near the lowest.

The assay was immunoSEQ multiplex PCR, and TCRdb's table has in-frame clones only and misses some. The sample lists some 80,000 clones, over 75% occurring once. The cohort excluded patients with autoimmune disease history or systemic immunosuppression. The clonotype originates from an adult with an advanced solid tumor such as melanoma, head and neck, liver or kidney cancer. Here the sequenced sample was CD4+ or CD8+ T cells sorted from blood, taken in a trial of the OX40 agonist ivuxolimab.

The CDR3 reads CASSLAGSDTQYF. The CDR3 nucleotides read TGTGCCAGCAGCTTGGCTGGGTCAGATACGCAGTATTTT. The rearrangement links TRBV5-6 to TRBJ2-3; D is uncertain. CDR3 length: 13 amino acids. V shed 0 bases and J shed 4 bases, with 6 bases lying between them. Looked up from germline, CDR1 is SGHDT and CDR2 is YYEEEE.